This T cell receptor (beta chain) originates from a study of cytomegalovirus exposure and HLA in healthy donors. PCR used 60 Vbeta primers and 13 Jbeta primers. The repertoire was sequenced with immunoSEQ multiplex PCR; TCRdb's copy has only in-frame clones and lacks some. This sample contains 70,000 to 80,000 clones. Germline CDR1 SGHRS, CDR2 YFSETQ. The CDR3 extends over 18 amino acids. V lost 3 bases and J lost 2; bases outside the gene matches: 15. Findings and caveats of the study: In an earlier analysis, about 87% or about 30%: the productive usage of most TCR beta V segments.

Remarks on this clone: Antigen unknown.

Sequencing used PBMCs. The chain employs TRBV5-1 and TRBJ2-3; 7 bases agree with TRBD1. The TCR sequence derives from a man in his forties or fifties in good health and CMV-seronegative. The CDR3 region is CASSSITLQGTSTDTQYF. In DNA, the CDR3 is TGCGCCAGCAGCTCCATAACCTTACAGGGGACCTCCACAGATACGCAGTATTTT.